The 9 T cell receptor beta chains in this list originate from one sample, sequenced in a study of kidney transplant recipient with SARS-CoV-2 infection (dated by TCRdb to the early 2020s). Sequencing relied on an Illumina MiSeq. The public reads were run again by TCRdb, first through fastp at Q25 and then through MiXCR, and only productive beta chains were kept. One record per CDR3 amino acid sequence lists the most common genes and DNA. The sample includes under 250,000 distinct CDR3 sequences, with less than 35% observed a single time. Roughly 7% of the sample belongs to the ten largest clones. The sample's time point label, in plain terms: pre-pandemic baseline sample and day 111 after first positive SARS-CoV-2 test. Here the sequenced sample was a blood sample, taken at baseline and between days 110 and 120 from a kidney transplant recipient. These receptors were collected from a male patient younger than 45 who had COVID-19 and was a kidney transplant recipient. After a transplant, the graft donor may have provided part of the T cells.

Note on this clonotype: This may be a read error, as it is one base from a much larger clone. This chain joins TRBV28 and TRBJ2-2; possibly TRBD2 for D (6 bases). Trimming shortened V by 2 bases and J by 6 bases, and 25 bases separated the two germline ends. This CDR3 has 19 residues. The germline V gene has CDR1 MDHEN and CDR2 SYDVKM. CDR3 region: CASSLEVLTTGLSSGELFF. CDR3 in DNA: TGTGCCAGCAGTTTAGAGGTCCTCACGACGGGACTGTCGTCCGGGGAGCTGTTTTTT.

This clonotype appeared many times. The rearrangement joins TRBV7-9 to TRBJ1-1, with D unclear. The germline V gene has CDR1 SEHNR and CDR2 FQNEAQ (reference sequence). Trimming cost V 0 bases and J 6 bases, with 5 bases left between them. The length of the CDR3 is 12 residues. In DNA form, the CDR3 reads TGTGCCAGCAGCTTAGCTGTCTCTGAAGCTTTCTTT. It codes for CASSLAVSEAFF.

Worth noting for this clonotype: This may stem from a read error, because a much larger clone lies one nucleotide away. The chain combines TRBV10-1 with TRBJ1-1; 9 bases are a match to TRBD1. Germline assignment: CDR1 WNHNN and CDR2 SYGVQD (reference sequence). This CDR3 has 14 amino acids. CDR3 region: CANSEYGTGLSAFF. The CDR3 coding sequence is TGCGCCAACAGTGAGTACGGGACAGGGTTATCAGCTTTCTTT.

In this sample, this clonotype turned up a few times. This rearrangement joins TRBV7-6 to TRBJ2-7; 9 nucleotides agree with TRBD2. CDR1 and CDR2 (germline): SGHVS, FNYEAQ. This CDR3 comprises 14 residues. Losses at the gene ends were 6 bases for V and 6 bases for J; bases not matched to a gene: 9. CDR3 protein: CASRGGLALGEQYF. DNA of the CDR3: TGTGCCAGCAGGGGGGGACTAGCACTCGGCGAGCAGTACTTC.

Note on this clonotype: At one of its ends the junction is not consistent with the germline gene, which may arise from a read error. This chain uses TRBV6-5 with TRBJ2-4; 12 bases map to TRBD1. Germline V gives CDR1 MNHEY, CDR2 SVGAGI. This CDR3 has 13 amino acids. The CDR3 region is CASGTGGRNERFF. The CDR3, as DNA: TGTGCCAGCGGGACAGGGGGCCGGAATGAGCGGTTCTTC.

This clonotype was seen many times. The chain couples TRBV21-1 to TRBJ2-3. TRBV21-1 is annotated as a pseudogene. The CDR3 covers 17 residues. CDR3 coding DNA: TGTGCCAGCAGATTAGCAATAGCTACAGTCATGCAAGATACGCAGTATTTT. Its protein is CASRLAIATVMQDTQYF.

This clonotype was recorded many times. The chain joins TRBV20-1 to TRBJ2-1; TRBD2 agrees at 9 bases. CDR3 length: 14 residues. Germline V lookup: CDR1 DFQATT, CDR2 SNEGSKA (reference sequence). Trimming took 4 bases from V and 4 from J; bases not matched to a gene: 5. Here the CDR3 reads CSAISGRAYNEQFF. CDR3 sequence (DNA): TGCAGTGCTATTAGCGGGAGAGCGTACAATGAGCAGTTCTTC.

A remark on this clonotype: This may stem from a read error, because a much larger clone lies one nucleotide away. The chain employs TRBV5-1 and TRBJ1-2; the D gene is possibly TRBD1 (5 bases). The CDR3 runs to 13 residues. Germline-derived CDR1 and CDR2 are SGHRS and YFSETQ. The ends were cut back, 4 bases at V and 8 bases at J, with 15 bases in the middle. CDR3 sequence reads: CASSLGQGDGYTF. The CDR3 coding sequence is TGCGCCAGCAGCCTCGGGCAGGGTGACGGCTACACCTTC.

This clonotype was observed at least ten times. The chain recombines TRBV9 with TRBJ1-2; D ambiguous. The CDR3 totals 13 residues. Trimming stripped 0 bases from V and 1 base from J, with 4 bases between. Germline CDR1 SGDLS, CDR2 YYNGEE. DNA for the CDR3: TGTGCCAGCAGCGTAGATATTAACTATGGCTACACCTTC. Its protein is CASSVDINYGYTF.